What follows are 5 T cell receptor beta chains derived from one specimen sequenced in a study of T cell responses to AZD1222 COVID-19 vaccine. Produced via immunoSEQ multiplex PCR; TCRdb's table is partial and in-frame only. This table has about 120,000 clones, 80% to 95% appearing once. The sequenced sample was peripheral blood, obtained 28 days after the second dose of the MenACWY control vaccine. The receptors were sampled from an adult who received the MenACWY meningococcal vaccine as a control.

The J gene is TRBJ1-4, the V gene TRBV14; D not resolved. Deletions cut 4 bases from V and 11 bases from J, with 14 bases between. CDR3 length equals 13 residues. Germline values: CDR1 SGHDN, CDR2 FVKESK. CDR3 bases: TGTGCCAGCAGCCCCTTAAGGGCAGTTAAACTGTTTTTT. Translating it yields CASSPLRAVKLFF. The full variable domain, completed using reference TRBV14 and TRBJ1-4, is EAGVTQFPSHSVIEKGQTVTLRCDPISGHDNLYWYRRVMGKEIKFLLHFVKESKQDESGMPNNRFLAERTGGTYSTLKVQPAELEDSGVYFCASSPLRAVKLFFGSGTQLSVL.

This clone was counted only a few times. The gene calls are TRBV7-8 and TRBJ1-5; TRBD1 aligns across 10 bases. Germline V gives CDR1 SGHVS, CDR2 FQNEAQ. The ends lost 3 bases at V and 4 bases at J; junction bases unmatched: 15. The CDR3 runs 19 residues. As DNA, the CDR3 is TGTGCCAGCAGCTTGGGTTCGGGACAGGGGACGTTCGTTAATCAGCCCCAGCATTTT. Residues: CASSLGSGQGTFVNQPQHF.

The table lists this clone with a count of one. The DNA of the CDR3 is TGTGCCAGCAGCTTAAACCAGTGGGGTCAGCCCCAGCATTTT. Translated, it gives CASSLNQWGQPQHF. The chain employs TRBV11-2 and TRBJ1-5; D is uncertain. Germline lookup yields CDR1 SGHAT and CDR2 FQNNGV. The CDR3 covers 14 residues. V lost 2 bases and J 6 bases, leaving 11 bases between the germline ends.

V and J are TRBV6-1 and TRBJ1-4; D is unclear. The CDR3 extends over 14 amino acids. From germline, CDR1 is MNHNS and CDR2 SASEGT. Trimming cost V 1 base and J 8 bases, with 11 bases left between them. This CDR3 reads CASSEVSRGEKLFF. The CDR3, as DNA: TGTGCCAGCAGTGAAGTGTCGCGGGGAGAAAAACTGTTTTTT.

The V gene is TRBV11-2, the J gene TRBJ2-7; D is undetermined. The CDR3 is 14 residues long. Trimming left V 6 bases short and J 4 bases short, with 16 bases between. Germline assignment: CDR1 SGHAT and CDR2 FQNNGV. The DNA of the CDR3 is TGTGCCAGCAGTTATACCCTTACGGAGTACGAGCAGTACTTC. It encodes CASSYTLTEYEQYF.